Reported below is one TCR beta chain. This entry comes from a study of blood T cell repertoires in COVID-19. Study processing details: Amplification of reference gene primers provided the estimated nucleated cell counts. TCRdb's table, derived via immunoSEQ multiplex PCR, lists solely in-frame clones and lacks some. The V and J calls and the clone size are those of that table, but D and trimming were determined from the DNA. This table holds 200,000 to 250,000 clones, about 90% found once. V was trimmed by 4 bases and J by 5 bases, leaving 14 bases between them. From germline, CDR1 is LGHNA and CDR2 YNFKEQ. The CDR3 has 14 amino acids. Participants were aged 18 to 89 years, lived in under 30 US areas, and enrolled virtually.

This receptor was obtained from a woman in her twenties or thirties who had been exposed to COVID-19. This sequence joins TRBV4-2 and TRBJ2-5, with D possibly TRBD2 on 6 matching bases. Sequences were obtained from PBMCs or T cells enriched from blood (not recorded which). CDR3 protein: CASSRTRDSETQYF. In nucleotides, the CDR3 is TGTGCCAGCAGCCGAACGCGGGACTCGGAGACCCAGTACTTC.